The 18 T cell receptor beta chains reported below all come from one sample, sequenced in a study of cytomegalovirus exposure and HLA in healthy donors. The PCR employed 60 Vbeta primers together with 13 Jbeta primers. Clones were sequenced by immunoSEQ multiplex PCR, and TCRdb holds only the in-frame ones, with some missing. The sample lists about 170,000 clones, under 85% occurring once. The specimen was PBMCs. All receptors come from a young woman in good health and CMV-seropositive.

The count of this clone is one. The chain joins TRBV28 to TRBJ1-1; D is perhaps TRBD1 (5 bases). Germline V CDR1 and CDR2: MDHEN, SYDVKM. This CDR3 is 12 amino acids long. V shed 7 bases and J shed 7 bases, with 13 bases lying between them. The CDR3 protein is CASIRRGDEAFF. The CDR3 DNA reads TGTGCCAGCATACGGCGGGGGGATGAAGCTTTCTTT. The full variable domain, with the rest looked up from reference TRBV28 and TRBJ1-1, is DVKVTQSSRYLVKRTGEKVFLECVQDMDHENMFWYRQDPGLGLRLIYFSYDVKMKEKGDIPEGYSVSREKKERFSLILESASTNQTSMYLCASIRRGDEAFFGQGTRLTVV.

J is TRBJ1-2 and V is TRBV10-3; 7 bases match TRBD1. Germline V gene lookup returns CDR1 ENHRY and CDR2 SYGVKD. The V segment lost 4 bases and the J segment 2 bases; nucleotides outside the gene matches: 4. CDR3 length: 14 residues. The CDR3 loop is CAISGGQTNYGYTF. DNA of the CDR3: TGTGCCATCAGTGGGGGACAGACGAACTATGGCTACACCTTC.

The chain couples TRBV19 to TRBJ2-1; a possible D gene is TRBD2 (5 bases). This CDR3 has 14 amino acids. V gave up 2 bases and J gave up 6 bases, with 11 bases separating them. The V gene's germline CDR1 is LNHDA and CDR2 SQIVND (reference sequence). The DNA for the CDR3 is TGTGCCAGTAGTATACCCGGGGAAGGCAATGAGCAGTTCTTC. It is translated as CASSIPGEGNEQFF.

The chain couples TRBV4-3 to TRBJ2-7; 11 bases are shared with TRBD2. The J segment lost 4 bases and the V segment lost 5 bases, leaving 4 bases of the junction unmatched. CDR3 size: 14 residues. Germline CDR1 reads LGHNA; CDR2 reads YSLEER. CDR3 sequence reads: CASSYGTSGYEQYF. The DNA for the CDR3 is TGCGCCAGCAGCTACGGGACTAGCGGTTACGAGCAGTACTTC.

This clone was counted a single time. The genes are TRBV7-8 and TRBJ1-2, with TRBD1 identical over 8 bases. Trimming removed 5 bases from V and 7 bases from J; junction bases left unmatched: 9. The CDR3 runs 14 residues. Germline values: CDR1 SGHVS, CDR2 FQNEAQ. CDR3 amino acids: CASSHGQGFRGYTF. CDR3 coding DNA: TGTGCCAGCAGCCACGGACAGGGTTTTCGTGGCTACACCTTC.

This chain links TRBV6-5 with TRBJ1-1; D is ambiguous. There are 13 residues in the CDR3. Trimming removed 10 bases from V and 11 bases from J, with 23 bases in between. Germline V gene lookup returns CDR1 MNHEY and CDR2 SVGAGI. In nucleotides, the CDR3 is TGTGCCACATCATCCGGCAGACTTTCTGGGGCTTTCTTT. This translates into CATSSGRLSGAFF.

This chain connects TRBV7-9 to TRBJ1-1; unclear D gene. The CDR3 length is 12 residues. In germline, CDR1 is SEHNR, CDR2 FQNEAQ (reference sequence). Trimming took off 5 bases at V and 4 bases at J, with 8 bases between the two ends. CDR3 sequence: CASSPLVTEAFF. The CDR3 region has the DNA TGTGCCAGCAGCCCCCTAGTCACTGAAGCTTTCTTT.

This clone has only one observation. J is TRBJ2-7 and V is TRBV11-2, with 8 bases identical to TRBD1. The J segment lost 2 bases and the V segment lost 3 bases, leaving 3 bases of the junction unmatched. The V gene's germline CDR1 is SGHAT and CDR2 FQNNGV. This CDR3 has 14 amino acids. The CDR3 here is CASSFDRGAYEQYF. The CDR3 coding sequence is TGTGCCAGCAGCTTCGACAGGGGCGCCTACGAGCAGTACTTC.

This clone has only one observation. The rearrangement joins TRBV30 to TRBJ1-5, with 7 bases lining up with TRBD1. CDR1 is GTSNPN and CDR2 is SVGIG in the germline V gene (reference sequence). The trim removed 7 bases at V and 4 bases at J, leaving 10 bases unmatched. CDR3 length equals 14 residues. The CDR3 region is CASSAGTENQPQHF. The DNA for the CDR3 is TGTGCCTCTTCGGCGGGGACAGAAAATCAGCCCCAGCATTTT. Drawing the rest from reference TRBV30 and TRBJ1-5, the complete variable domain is SQTIHQWPATLVQPVGSPLSLECTVEGTSNPNLYWYRQAAGRGLQLLFYSVGIGQISSEVPQNLSASRPQDRQFILSSKKLLLSDSGFYLCASSAGTENQPQHFGDGTRLSIL.

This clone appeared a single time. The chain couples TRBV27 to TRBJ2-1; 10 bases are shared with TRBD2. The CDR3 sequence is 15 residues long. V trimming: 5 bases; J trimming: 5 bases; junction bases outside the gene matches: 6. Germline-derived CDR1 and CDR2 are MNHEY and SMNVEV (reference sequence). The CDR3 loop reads CASSPLLAGDNEQFF. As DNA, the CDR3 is TGTGCCAGCAGTCCCCTTCTAGCGGGGGACAATGAGCAGTTCTTC.

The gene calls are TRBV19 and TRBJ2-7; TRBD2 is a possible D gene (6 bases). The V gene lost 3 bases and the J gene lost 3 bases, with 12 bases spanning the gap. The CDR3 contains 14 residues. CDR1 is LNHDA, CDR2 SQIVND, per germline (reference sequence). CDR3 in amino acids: CASSMEGTGYEQYF. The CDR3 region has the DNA TGTGCCAGTAGTATGGAGGGAACTGGCTACGAGCAGTACTTC.

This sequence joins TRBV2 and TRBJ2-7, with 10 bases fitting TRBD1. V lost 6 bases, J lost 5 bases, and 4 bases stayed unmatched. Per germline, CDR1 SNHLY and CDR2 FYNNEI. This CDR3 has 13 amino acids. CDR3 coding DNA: TGTGCCAGCAGCGTTGGACAGGGGGACGAGCAGTACTTC. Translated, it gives CASSVGQGDEQYF. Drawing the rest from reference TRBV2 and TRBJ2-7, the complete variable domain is EPEVTQTPSHQVTQMGQEVILRCVPISNHLYFYWYRQILGQKVEFLVSFYNNEISEKSEIFDDQFSVERPDGSNFTLKIRSTKLEDSAMYFCASSVGQGDEQYFGPGTRLTVT.

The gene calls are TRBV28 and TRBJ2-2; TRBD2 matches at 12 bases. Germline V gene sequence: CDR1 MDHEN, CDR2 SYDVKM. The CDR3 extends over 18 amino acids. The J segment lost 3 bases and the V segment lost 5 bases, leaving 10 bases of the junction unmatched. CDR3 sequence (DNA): TGTGCCAGCAGTCCCCCGACTAGCGGGGGAGCCTACACCGGGGAGCTGTTTTTT. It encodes CASSPPTSGGAYTGELFF.

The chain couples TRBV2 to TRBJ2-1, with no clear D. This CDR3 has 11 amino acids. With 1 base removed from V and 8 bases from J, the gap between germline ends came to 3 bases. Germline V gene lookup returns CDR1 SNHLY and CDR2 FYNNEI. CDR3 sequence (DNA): TGTGCCAGCAGTGAAGGGCATGAGCAGTTCTTC. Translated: CASSEGHEQFF.

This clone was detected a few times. The CDR3: CASRPGGPEQYF. CDR3 nucleotide sequence: TGTGCCAGCCGCCCGGGGGGCCCCGAGCAGTACTTC. The chain recombines TRBV2 with TRBJ2-7; D is possibly TRBD2 (7 bases). CDR1 and CDR2 from the germline V gene are SNHLY and FYNNEI. The length of the CDR3 is 12 residues. The ends were cut back, 8 bases at V and 6 bases at J, with 14 bases in the middle. Full variable domain (outside the CDR3, taken from reference TRBV2 and TRBJ2-7): EPEVTQTPSHQVTQMGQEVILRCVPISNHLYFYWYRQILGQKVEFLVSFYNNEISEKSEIFDDQFSVERPDGSNFTLKIRSTKLEDSAMYFCASRPGGPEQYFGPGTRLTVT.

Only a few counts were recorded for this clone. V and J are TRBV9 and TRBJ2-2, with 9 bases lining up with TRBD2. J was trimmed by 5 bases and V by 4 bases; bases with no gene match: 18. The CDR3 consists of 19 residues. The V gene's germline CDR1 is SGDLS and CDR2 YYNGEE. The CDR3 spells CASSYRRGAGGPGTGELFF. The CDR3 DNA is TGTGCCAGCAGCTATAGGAGGGGCGCGGGGGGGCCTGGTACCGGGGAGCTGTTTTTT. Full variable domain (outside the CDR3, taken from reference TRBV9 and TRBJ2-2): DSGVTQTPKHLITATGQRVTLRCSPRSGDLSVYWYQQSLDQGLQFLIQYYNGEERAKGNILERFSAQQFPDLHSELNLSSLELGDSALYFCASSYRRGAGGPGTGELFFGEGSRLTVL.

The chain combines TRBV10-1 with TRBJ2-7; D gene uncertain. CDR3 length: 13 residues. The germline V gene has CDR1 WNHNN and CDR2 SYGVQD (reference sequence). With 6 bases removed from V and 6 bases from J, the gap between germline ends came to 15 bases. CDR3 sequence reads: CASRRVAESEQYF. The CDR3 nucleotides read TGCGCCAGCAGGCGAGTTGCCGAGAGCGAGCAGTACTTC.

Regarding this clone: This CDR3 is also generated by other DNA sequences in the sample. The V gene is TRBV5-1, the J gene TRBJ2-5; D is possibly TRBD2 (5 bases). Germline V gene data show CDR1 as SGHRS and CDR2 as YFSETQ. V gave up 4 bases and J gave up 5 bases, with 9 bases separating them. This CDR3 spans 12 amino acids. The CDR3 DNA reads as TGCGCCAGCAGCCCTAGAGGGGAGACCCAGTACTTC. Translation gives CASSPRGETQYF.